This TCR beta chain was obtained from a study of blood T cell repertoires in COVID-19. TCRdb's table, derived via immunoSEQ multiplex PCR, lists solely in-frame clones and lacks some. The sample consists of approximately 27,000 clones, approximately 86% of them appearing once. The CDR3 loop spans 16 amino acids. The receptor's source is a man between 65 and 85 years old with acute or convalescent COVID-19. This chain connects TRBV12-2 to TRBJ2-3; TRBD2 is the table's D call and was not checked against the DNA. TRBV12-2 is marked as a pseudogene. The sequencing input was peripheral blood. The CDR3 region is CASRLGLAGEIDTQYF. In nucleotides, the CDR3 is TGTGCAAGTCGCTTAGGACTAGCGGGAGAGATAGATACGCAGTATTTT.